These T cell receptor beta chains were read from a single sample in a study of PD-L1 blockade in urothelial cancer. This table comes from immunoSEQ multiplex PCR, and its TCRdb copy is limited to in-frame clones, with some not included. The repertoire holds 38,000 or so clones, with around 84% as singletons. Here the sequenced sample was PBMCs, taken around atezolizumab (anti-PD-L1) treatment. The receptors derive from a man aged 35-49 years with urothelial cancer. The CDR3 runs from the conserved cysteine through the conserved F or W. The D gene is left open where the match is weak. Some rows have no size entry. The others give once, few or many, or a class for an expanded clone.

v_gene,j_gene,abundance,d_gene,CDR3nt,CDR3aa
TRBV19,TRBJ1-2,NA,NA,TGTGCCAGTAAAGTCTTGGGGGGTGTCGGCTACACCTTC,CASKVLGGVGYTF
TRBV4-1,TRBJ1-2,NA,NA,TGCGCCAGCAGCCTAGATAGGACAGCCCTATACTATGGCTACACCTTC,CASSLDRTALYYGYTF
TRBV18,TRBJ1-4,NA,NA,TGTGCCAGCTCACCCCTAGACCTGCCCACGAATGAAAAACTGTTTTTT,CASSPLDLPTNEKLFF
TRBV7-6,TRBJ1-1,NA,NA,TGTGCCAGCAGCTTAGATGAGGGAGGGGGCACTGAAGCTTTCTTT,CASSLDEGGGTEAFF
TRBV7-8,TRBJ1-3,NA,NA,TGTGCCAGCAGCTTAGGAAATTGGGGAGCGGGAAACACCATATATTTT,CASSLGNWGAGNTIYF
TRBV5-1,TRBJ2-1,NA,NA,TGCGCCAGCAGCTCGTGGGAGAACAAGAACAATGAGCAGTTCTTC,CASSSWENKNNEQFF
TRBV27,TRBJ1-1,NA,NA,TGTGCCAGCAGATCCCGTCCTATTTTGAACACTGAAGCTTTCTTT,CASRSRPILNTEAFF
TRBV28,TRBJ2-1,once,TRBD2,TGTGCCAGCAGTTGGGGCGGGAGCGGGTACAATGAGCAGTTCTTC,CASSWGGSGYNEQFF
TRBV7-3,TRBJ2-7,NA,NA,TGTGCCAGCAGCTTATATGTTGGAGGGCCCTACGAGCAGTACTTC,CASSLYVGGPYEQYF
TRBV5-1,TRBJ1-1,NA,NA,TGCGCCAGCAGCCGCCCAGACAGGACGAGCACTGAAGCTTTCTTT,CASSRPDRTSTEAFF
TRBV5-1,TRBJ2-1,NA,TRBD2,TGCGCCAGCAGTTACCCTAGCGGGAAATACTACAATGAGCAGTTCTTC,CASSYPSGKYYNEQFF
TRBV21-1,TRBJ1-5,few,NA,TGTGCCACATCGGCAACAGGACCTCTTAGCAATCAGCCCCAGCATTTT,CATSATGPLSNQPQHF
TRBV6-7,TRBJ1-1,NA,NA,TGTGCCAGCAGTTACGCCGTTAGGAACACTGAAGCTTTCTTT,CASSYAVRNTEAFF
TRBV6-5,TRBJ1-2,NA,NA,TGTGCCAGCAGAGCTTTCTCCCGCGGGTTGTATGGCTACACCTTC,CASRAFSRGLYGYTF
TRBV27,TRBJ2-7,NA,NA,TGTGCCAGCAGGGACAAGGTTCACTACGAGCAGTACTTC,CASRDKVHYEQYF
TRBV6-4,TRBJ2-2,once,TRBD2,TGTGCCAGCAAGAAGAGATCCAGCGGGAACGCGAACACCGGGGAGCTGTTTTTT,CASKKRSSGNANTGELFF
TRBV15,TRBJ1-2,NA,TRBD1,TGTGCCACCCTCCCGGGACAGGGTTCCTATGGCTACACCTTC,CATLPGQGSYGYTF
TRBV7-9,TRBJ1-2,NA,TRBD1,TGTGCCAGCAGTAAAGCAGGGGGCGACTATGGCTACACCTTC,CASSKAGGDYGYTF
TRBV5-4,TRBJ1-2,NA,NA,TGTGCCAGCAAAGTAGGCGGGGGAGCTAACTATGGCTACACCTTC,CASKVGGGANYGYTF
TRBV27,TRBJ2-7,NA,NA,TGTGCCAGCAGTTTAATGACAGGCATTTCCTACGAGCAGTACTTC,CASSLMTGISYEQYF
TRBV28,TRBJ1-1,NA,TRBD1,TGTGCCAGCACCCGATTGGGAGGACAGGGCTCTGAAGCTTTCTTT,CASTRLGGQGSEAFF
TRBV29-1,TRBJ1-2,NA,NA,TGCAGCACCCGGGACTCGGGGGTGTCTGGCTACACCTTC,CSTRDSGVSGYTF
TRBV5-6,TRBJ2-7,NA,NA,TGTGCCAGCAGCTTGTATGGACAGTCCTACGAGCAGTACTTC,CASSLYGQSYEQYF
TRBV7-8,TRBJ2-7,NA,NA,TGTGCCAGCAGCTTAGCCAACAGTGGGAGAATCTCCTTC,CASSLANSGRISF
TRBV28,TRBJ1-1,once,NA,TGTGCCAGCACTACGGGGGGGGAGAACACTGAAGCTTTCTTT,CASTTGGENTEAFF
TRBV28,TRBJ1-5,NA,NA,TGTGCCAGCAGCACGCGCGGCGGGGGATCGGGGCAGCCCCAGCATTTT,CASSTRGGGSGQPQHF
TRBV5-4,TRBJ2-7,NA,TRBD2,TGTGCCAGCACCGGCCAACTAGCGATATACTACGAGCAGTACTTC,CASTGQLAIYYEQYF
TRBV19,TRBJ2-2,NA,NA,TGTGCCAGTAGTAAGGCGGGGAACACCGGGGAGCTGTTTTTT,CASSKAGNTGELFF
TRBV5-6,TRBJ1-1,NA,NA,TGTGCCAGCAGCTACGGGGGGCGGTCGAACACTGAAGCTTTCTTT,CASSYGGRSNTEAFF